Listed below are T cell receptor beta chains from one sample, sequenced in a study of spatial heterogeneity in lung cancer. TCRdb analysed the 5' RACE reads with MiXCR anew, one entry per CDR3 protein. The sample lists about 90,000 distinct CDR3 sequences, around 10% occurring once. The sample was PBMCs, taken at surgery. These receptor sequences come from a male donor with early-stage non-small cell lung cancer. The CDR3 runs from the conserved cysteine through the conserved F or W. Fields, in order: J gene, clone size, V gene, D gene, CDR3 protein, CDR3 DNA. The D gene is left open where the match is weak. Clone size is shown for a subset of rows, as once, few, many or a class of expanded clone.

J gene: TRBJ2-7; clone size: few; V gene: TRBV4-3; D gene: TRBD1; CDR3 protein: CASSQGGQGRYEQYF; CDR3 DNA: TGCGCCAGCAGCCAAGGGGGACAGGGGCGCTACGAGCAGTACTTC
J gene: TRBJ1-1; clone size: many; V gene: TRBV20-1; D gene: NA; CDR3 protein: CSARSPENTEAFF; CDR3 DNA: TGCAGTGCTAGATCCCCAGAGAACACTGAAGCTTTCTTT
J gene: TRBJ1-3; clone size: NA; V gene: TRBV5-1; D gene: NA; CDR3 protein: CASSLVGSVSGNTIYF; CDR3 DNA: TGCGCCAGCAGCTTGGTTGGGTCGGTCTCTGGAAACACCATATATTTT
J gene: TRBJ2-1; clone size: many; V gene: TRBV24-1; D gene: NA; CDR3 protein: CATSDLNPIGYNEQFF; CDR3 DNA: TGTGCCACCAGTGATTTGAACCCCATTGGTTACAATGAGCAGTTCTTC
J gene: TRBJ2-7; clone size: many; V gene: TRBV20-1; D gene: TRBD1; CDR3 protein: CSASGTGRNEQYF; CDR3 DNA: TGCAGTGCTTCCGGGACAGGGAGGAACGAGCAGTACTTC
J gene: TRBJ2-1; clone size: NA; V gene: TRBV11-1; D gene: NA; CDR3 protein: CASSGGEGEQFF; CDR3 DNA: TGTGCCAGCAGCGGCGGGGAAGGTGAGCAGTTCTTC
J gene: TRBJ2-3; clone size: NA; V gene: TRBV2; D gene: TRBD2; CDR3 protein: CASGTSGSVSDTQYF; CDR3 DNA: TGTGCCAGCGGGACTAGCGGGAGTGTGTCAGATACGCAGTATTTT
J gene: TRBJ2-3; clone size: NA; V gene: TRBV7-6; D gene: TRBD2; CDR3 protein: CASSPGDYTDTQYF; CDR3 DNA: TGTGCCAGCAGCCCCGGGGACTATACAGATACGCAGTATTTT
J gene: TRBJ1-3; clone size: many; V gene: TRBV20-1; D gene: NA; CDR3 protein: CSARDPRDGNTIYF; CDR3 DNA: TGCAGTGCTAGAGATCCCCGAGACGGAAACACCATATATTTT
J gene: TRBJ2-2; clone size: NA; V gene: TRBV29-1; D gene: NA; CDR3 protein: CSVDPGATGELFF; CDR3 DNA: TGCAGCGTTGACCCGGGGGCGACGGGGGAGCTGTTTTTT